The clone carrying this T cell receptor delta chain has a handful of counts. This could be a read error, since a much larger clone is one nucleotide away. Other DNA sequences in the same sample also yield this CDR3. This record comes from a study of gamma-delta chains in newborns, infants, children. For the study at large: Innate gammadelta T cells reportedly expand polyclonally right after birth, driven by microbial exposure, per the title.

TCRdb re-processed the reads via CATT. The data show thousands of delta-chain clones, 1.6% seen once. V was shortened by 3 bases and J by 8 bases, with 16 bases between the two germline ends. This CDR3 has 15 residues. Germline lookup yields CDR1 TSWWSYY and CDR2 QGS. This sequence originates from a child who was a newborn, infant or young child, either healthy, febrile or measles-vaccinated (not recorded which). Material: blood. This sequence joins TRDV1 and TRDJ2, with D unclear. The chain's CDR3 is CALGEGTPFSAQLFF. The DNA for the CDR3 is TGTGCTCTTGGGGAGGGTACTCCATTCTCCGCACAACTCTTCTTT.